This passage covers 26 T cell receptor beta chains from one sample sequenced in a study of cytomegalovirus exposure and HLA in healthy donors. The PCR made use of 60 Vbeta and 13 Jbeta primers. The method was immunoSEQ multiplex PCR; TCRdb's version includes in-frame clones alone and lacks a portion of them. The sample lists 120,000 or so clones; about three quarters were seen once. Sequenced: PBMCs. The receptors stem from a man aged 25-40 years in good health and CMV-seronegative.

This chain joins TRBV7-6 and TRBJ2-1; 7 bases are a match to TRBD2. Germline V lookup: CDR1 SGHVS, CDR2 FNYEAQ. The CDR3 length is 18 residues. The V gene end was trimmed by 5 bases and the J gene end by 3 bases; junction bases not matched to a gene: 16. CDR3 in DNA: TGTGCCAGCAGCCTAGACATAGCGGGCGGGGAAGGCTACAATGAGCAGTTCTTC. This sequence encodes CASSLDIAGGEGYNEQFF.

The DNA for the CDR3 is TGTGCCATCAAAATTAACAGGGGCCATGGCTACACCTTC. It translates to CAIKINRGHGYTF. The V gene is TRBV10-3, the J gene TRBJ1-2, with 7 bases aligning to TRBD1. Germline values: CDR1 ENHRY, CDR2 SYGVKD. V trimming: 7 bases; J trimming: 6 bases; junction bases outside the gene matches: 8. This CDR3 is 13 amino acids long.

The CDR3, as DNA: TGTGCCAGCGGAAGGGACAGGGATAATTCACCCCTCCACTTT. Protein product: CASGRDRDNSPLHF. The rearrangement joins TRBV27 to TRBJ1-6, with TRBD1 identical over 9 bases. The CDR3 spans 14 residues. V gave up 8 bases and J gave up 5 bases; unmatched junction bases: 4. CDR1 and CDR2 from the germline V gene are MNHEY and SMNVEV (reference sequence).

The chain has TRBV10-3 and TRBJ2-5, with TRBD1 identical over 11 bases. Trimming at V came to 4 bases and at J to 2 bases, leaving 0 bases not matched to a gene. The CDR3 spans 14 residues. The V gene's germline CDR1 is ENHRY and CDR2 SYGVKD. Here the CDR3 reads CAISGDRGQETQYF. CDR3 nucleotides: TGTGCCATCAGTGGGGACAGGGGGCAAGAGACCCAGTACTTC.

The V call is TRBV27, the J call TRBJ1-2, with 10 positions matching TRBD1. V shed 5 bases and J 2 bases; nucleotides not matched to a gene: 5. Germline CDR1 is MNHEY and CDR2 is SMNVEV (reference sequence). The CDR3 extends over 15 amino acids. The CDR3 sequence is CASSGTGQGNYGYTF. CDR3 nucleotides: TGTGCCAGCAGTGGAACGGGACAGGGGAACTATGGCTACACCTTC.

The rearrangement joins TRBV6-6 to TRBJ1-3, with D tentatively TRBD1 (6 bases). The CDR3 length is 14 residues. Per germline, CDR1 MNHNY and CDR2 SVGAGI (reference sequence). Between the trimmed V and J ends, which lost 10 bases and 1 base, there was a span of 14 bases. The CDR3 loop reads CATRDTGSGNTIYF. CDR3 nucleotides: TGTGCCACCAGGGACACGGGTTCTGGAAACACCATATATTTT.

This clone was observed a single time. The rearrangement joins TRBV6-5 to TRBJ2-7, with 8 bases aligning to TRBD2. CDR3 length equals 14 residues. Germline V CDR1 and CDR2: MNHEY, SVGAGI. The V and J ends lost 6 bases and 2 bases, in that order; junction bases with no gene match: 6. The CDR3 here is CASSLGGGTYEQYF. In DNA, the CDR3 is TGTGCCAGCAGCCTCGGGGGGGGGACCTACGAGCAGTACTTC.

The chain joins TRBV7-2 to TRBJ1-2; the D is unclear. CDR1 and CDR2 (germline): SGHTA, FQGNSA. Deletions cut 5 bases from V and 2 bases from J, with 12 bases between. The CDR3 loop spans 14 amino acids. The DNA of the CDR3 is TGTGCCAGCAGCCCGGCCGGGAGGAACTATGGCTACACCTTC. This translates into CASSPAGRNYGYTF.

V gene TRBV30 combines with J gene TRBJ2-7, with a tentative D call TRBD1 (5 bases). The germline V gene encodes CDR1 GTSNPN and CDR2 SVGIG (reference sequence). Trimming removed 0 bases from V and 3 bases from J, with 12 bases in between. This CDR3 has 14 residues. This chain's CDR3 is CAWSVPRASYEQYF. CDR3 DNA: TGTGCCTGGAGTGTACCCAGGGCTAGCTACGAGCAGTACTTC.

The J gene is TRBJ2-7, the V gene TRBV18; D possibly corresponds to TRBD1 (6 bases). V lost 5 bases and J 1 base, leaving 15 bases between the germline ends. This CDR3 is built from 15 residues. Looked up from germline, CDR1 is KGHSH and CDR2 is LQKENI. The CDR3 here is CASSATDSRSYEQYF. The CDR3 DNA follows: TGTGCCAGCTCAGCCACGGACAGCAGGTCCTACGAGCAGTACTTC.

The rearrangement joins TRBV4-1 to TRBJ1-2; D might be TRBD1 (6 bases). This CDR3 is 14 amino acids long. Germline V CDR1 and CDR2: MGHRA, YSYEKL. V gave up 0 bases and J gave up 8 bases, with 13 bases separating them. The CDR3 DNA follows: TGCGCCAGCAGCCAAGATTCACAGGGAGGGGGCTACACCTTC. Its translation: CASSQDSQGGGYTF.

The chain couples TRBV9 to TRBJ2-5; 9 positions match TRBD2. This CDR3 contains 16 residues. Germline CDR1 SGDLS, CDR2 YYNGEE. V was clipped by 4 bases and J by 3 bases; unmatched bases: 10. CDR3 sequence: CASSPGTSLKEETQYF. As DNA, the CDR3 is TGTGCCAGCAGCCCCGGGACTAGCTTAAAGGAAGAGACCCAGTACTTC.

The chain joins TRBV9 to TRBJ1-1; 8 bases match TRBD1. This CDR3 is 18 amino acids long. Trimming cost V 4 bases and J 3 bases; bases outside gene matches: 17. Germline V CDR1 and CDR2: SGDLS, YYNGEE. The CDR3 region is CASSPQGARGLIHTEAFF. CDR3 nucleotide sequence: TGTGCCAGCAGCCCGCAGGGGGCACGGGGGTTGATACACACTGAAGCTTTCTTT.

The gene calls are TRBV6-1 and TRBJ1-5, with D perhaps TRBD1 (6 bases). CDR1 is MNHNS, CDR2 SASEGT, per germline. The ends were cut back, 6 bases at V and 6 bases at J, with 15 bases in the middle. CDR3 size: 14 residues. CDR3 in DNA: TGTGCCAGCAGCCGAATTAACAGGGCTCAGCCCCAGCATTTT. Encoded protein: CASSRINRAQPQHF.

This clone showed up just a few times. This same CDR3 is encoded by further DNA sequences in the sample. The chain carries TRBV27 and TRBJ1-2; no reliable D call. CDR1 and CDR2 (germline): MNHEY, SMNVEV (reference sequence). The CDR3 has 13 amino acids. The V and J ends lost 3 bases and 2 bases respectively, with 7 bases between them. The CDR3 region has the DNA TGTGCCAGCAGTTTGGGCAGAAACTATGGCTACACCTTC. Translated, it gives CASSLGRNYGYTF.

The chain employs TRBV4-3 and TRBJ2-3; the match to TRBD2 covers 7 bases. Unmatched junction bases numbered 6, after V lost 4 bases and J lost 2 bases. The CDR3 contains 15 residues. CDR1 and CDR2 from the germline V gene are LGHNA and YSLEER. The CDR3 DNA follows: TGCGCCAGCAGCCGTCTTCTAGCGGCCACAGATACGCAGTATTTT. This translates into CASSRLLAATDTQYF.

This clone was counted between two and nine times. The chain uses TRBV28 and TRBJ2-3; 15 bases agree with TRBD2. CDR3 size: 17 residues. CDR1 is MDHEN, CDR2 SYDVKM, per germline. V gave up 6 bases and J gave up 3 bases; unmatched junction bases: 7. CDR3 coding DNA: TGTGCCAGCAGCCCTGGACTAGCGGGGGGGCCTACAGATACGCAGTATTTT. This gives the protein CASSPGLAGGPTDTQYF.

This clone was detected only a few times. V is TRBV9 and J is TRBJ2-1; 10 bases match TRBD1. V lost 5 bases to trimming and J lost 2 bases; unmatched junction nucleotides: 4. This CDR3 has 15 amino acids. The V gene's germline CDR1 is SGDLS and CDR2 YYNGEE. The CDR3 reads CASSHGQGAYNEQFF. The CDR3 nucleotides read TGTGCCAGCAGTCACGGACAGGGGGCCTACAATGAGCAGTTCTTC. The variable domain in full, with the rest retrieved from reference TRBV9 and TRBJ2-1, is DSGVTQTPKHLITATGQRVTLRCSPRSGDLSVYWYQQSLDQGLQFLIQYYNGEERAKGNILERFSAQQFPDLHSELNLSSLELGDSALYFCASSHGQGAYNEQFFGPGTRLTVL.

The chain couples TRBV2 to TRBJ2-1, with 11 bases aligning to TRBD2. The V gene's germline CDR1 is SNHLY and CDR2 FYNNEI. Trimming at V came to 4 bases and at J to 7 bases, leaving 6 bases not matched to a gene. The CDR3 runs 15 residues. CDR3 protein: CASSVLAGGPNEQFF. For the CDR3, the DNA is TGTGCCAGCAGTGTATTAGCGGGGGGGCCGAATGAGCAGTTCTTC.

V and J are TRBV5-1 and TRBJ2-1; D is unclear. The CDR3 sequence is 13 residues long. CDR1 SGHRS and CDR2 YFSETQ come from the germline V gene. The ends were cut back, 1 base at V and 4 bases at J, with 6 bases in the middle. CDR3 in amino acids: CASSLFGYNEQFF. The CDR3 DNA reads TGCGCCAGCAGCTTGTTCGGGTACAATGAGCAGTTCTTC.

The chain employs TRBV11-2 and TRBJ2-5, with 7 bases that match TRBD2. The CDR3 loop spans 15 amino acids. V lost 5 bases, J lost 1 base, and 7 bases stayed unmatched. Germline V gives CDR1 SGHAT, CDR2 FQNNGV. CDR3 amino acids: CASSIHGTTQETQYF. Written as DNA, the CDR3 is TGTGCCAGCAGCATCCACGGGACTACCCAAGAGACCCAGTACTTC. The full variable domain, its missing parts supplied by reference TRBV11-2 and TRBJ2-5, is EAGVAQSPRYKIIEKRQSVAFWCNPISGHATLYWYQQILGQGPKLLIQFQNNGVVDDSQLPKDRFSAERLKGVDSTLKIQPAKLEDSAVYLCASSIHGTTQETQYFGPGTRLLVL.

In DNA form, the CDR3 reads TGTGCCAGCAGTTCCAACAGGGCGTCCTACGAGCAGTACTTC. Its translation: CASSSNRASYEQYF. The chain joins TRBV7-2 to TRBJ2-7, with D possibly matching TRBD1 (6 bases). Germline V gives CDR1 SGHTA, CDR2 FQGNSA. The length of the CDR3 is 14 residues. Between the trimmed V and J ends, which lost 6 bases and 1 base, there was a span of 13 bases.

V is TRBV6-6 and J is TRBJ1-2, with TRBD1 as a possible D gene (5 bases). This CDR3 comprises 15 residues. Germline CDR1 is MNHNY and CDR2 is SVGAGI (reference sequence). The V gene lost 0 bases and the J gene lost 5 bases, with 13 bases spanning the gap. CDR3 in DNA: TGTGCCAGCAGTTACTCGCCAAACCAGGGTTATGGCTACACCTTC. It specifies CASSYSPNQGYGYTF.

The chain joins TRBV6-1 to TRBJ2-3, with 7 bases matching TRBD2. CDR1 is MNHNS and CDR2 is SASEGT in the germline V gene. The CDR3 loop spans 16 amino acids. J lost 3 bases, V lost 3 bases, and 9 bases had no gene match. CDR3 DNA sequence: TGTGCCAGCAGTGATTTGGGGGGGGTTGGGACAGATACGCAGTATTTT. Translated, it gives CASSDLGGVGTDTQYF.

V gene TRBV13 combines with J gene TRBJ2-1, with D maybe TRBD1 (5 bases). CDR3 length: 12 amino acids. Germline loops: CDR1 PRHDT, CDR2 FYEKMQ (reference sequence). V lost 6 bases and J lost 7, with 10 bases in between. In DNA, the CDR3 is TGTGCCAGCAGAGGGGCAAGGAATGAGCAGTTCTTC. The encoded protein is CASRGARNEQFF.

The V and J genes are TRBV21-1 and TRBJ1-3. TRBV21-1 is described as a pseudogene. The CDR3 spans 16 residues. CDR3 sequence (DNA): TGTGCCAGCAGCAAATCTGGCGGGGGAACAGGAAACACCATATATTTT. It encodes CASSKSGGGTGNTIYF.